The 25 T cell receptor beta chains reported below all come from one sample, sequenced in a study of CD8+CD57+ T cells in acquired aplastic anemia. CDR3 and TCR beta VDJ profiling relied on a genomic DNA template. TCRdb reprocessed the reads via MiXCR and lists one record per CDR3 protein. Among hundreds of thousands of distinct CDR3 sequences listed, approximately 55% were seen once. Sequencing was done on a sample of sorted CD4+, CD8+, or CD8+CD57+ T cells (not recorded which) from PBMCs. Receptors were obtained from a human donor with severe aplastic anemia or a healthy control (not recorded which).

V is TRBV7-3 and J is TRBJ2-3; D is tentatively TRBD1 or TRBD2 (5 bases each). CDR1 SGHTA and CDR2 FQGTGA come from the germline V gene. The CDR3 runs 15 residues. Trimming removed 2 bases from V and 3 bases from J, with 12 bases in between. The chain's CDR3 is CASSLVGTRTDTQYF. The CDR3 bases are TGTGCCAGCAGCTTAGTTGGGACGAGGACAGATACGCAGTATTTT. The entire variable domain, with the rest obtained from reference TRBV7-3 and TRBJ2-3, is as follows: GAGVSQTPSNKVTEKGKYVELRCDPISGHTALYWYRQSLGQGPEFLIYFQGTGAADDSGLPNDRFFAVRPEGSVSTLKIQRTERGDSAVYLCASSLVGTRTDTQYFGPGTRLTVL.

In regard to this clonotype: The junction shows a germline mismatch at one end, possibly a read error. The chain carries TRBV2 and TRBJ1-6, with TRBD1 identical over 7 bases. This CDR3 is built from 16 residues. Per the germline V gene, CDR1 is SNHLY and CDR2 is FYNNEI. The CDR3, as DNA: TGCGCCAGCAGTGAAGCTAGAGGGACAGCTAATTCACCCTTCCACTTT. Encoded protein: CASSEARGTANSPFHF.

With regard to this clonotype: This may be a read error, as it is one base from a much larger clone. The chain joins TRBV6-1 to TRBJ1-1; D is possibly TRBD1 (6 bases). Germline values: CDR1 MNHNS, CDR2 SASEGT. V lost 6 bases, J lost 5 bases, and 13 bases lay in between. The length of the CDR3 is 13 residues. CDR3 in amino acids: CASRTGTRTEAFF. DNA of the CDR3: TGTGCCAGCAGAACAGGGACTAGGACTGAAGCTTTCTTT.

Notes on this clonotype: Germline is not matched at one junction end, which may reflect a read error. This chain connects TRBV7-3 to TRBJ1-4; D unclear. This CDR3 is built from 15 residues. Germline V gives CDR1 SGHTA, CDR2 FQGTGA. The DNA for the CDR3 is TGTGCCAGCAGCTTGCAGACTGGAGGAAATGAAGAACTGTTTTTT. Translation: CASSLQTGGNEELFF.

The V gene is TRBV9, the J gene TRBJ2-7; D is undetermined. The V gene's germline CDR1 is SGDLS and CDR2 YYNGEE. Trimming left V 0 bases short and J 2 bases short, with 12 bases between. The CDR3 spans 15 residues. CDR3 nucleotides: TGTGCCAGCAGCGTAGGGGTCCTGCCCACCTACGAGCAGTACTTC. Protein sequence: CASSVGVLPTYEQYF.

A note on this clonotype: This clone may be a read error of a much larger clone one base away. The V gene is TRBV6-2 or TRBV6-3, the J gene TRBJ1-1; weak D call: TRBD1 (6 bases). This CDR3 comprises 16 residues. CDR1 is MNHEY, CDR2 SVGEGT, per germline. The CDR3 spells CASSTGMGGLNTEASF. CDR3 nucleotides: TGTGCCAGCAGTACGGGAATGGGGGGGCTGAACACTGAAGCTTCCTTT.

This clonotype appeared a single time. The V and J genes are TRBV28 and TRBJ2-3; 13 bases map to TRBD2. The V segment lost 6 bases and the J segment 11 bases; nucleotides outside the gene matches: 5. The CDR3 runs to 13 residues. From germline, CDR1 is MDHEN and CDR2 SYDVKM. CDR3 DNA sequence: TGTGCCAGCAGCCGGACTAGCGGGGGTAGGCAGTATTTT. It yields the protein CASSRTSGGRQYF.

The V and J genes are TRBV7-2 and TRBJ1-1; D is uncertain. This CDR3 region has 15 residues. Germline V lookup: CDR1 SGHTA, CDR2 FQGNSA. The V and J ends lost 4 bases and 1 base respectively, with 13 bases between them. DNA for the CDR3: TGTGCCAGCAGCTGGGCCGGGAGGCAGAACACTGAAGCTTTCTTT. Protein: CASSWAGRQNTEAFF.

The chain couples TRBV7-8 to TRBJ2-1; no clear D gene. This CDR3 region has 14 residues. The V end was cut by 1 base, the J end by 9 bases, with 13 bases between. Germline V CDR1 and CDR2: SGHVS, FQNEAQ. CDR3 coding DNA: TGTGCCAGCAGCTTAGTGCTGGGTTCGGCTGAGCAGTTCTTC. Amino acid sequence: CASSLVLGSAEQFF.

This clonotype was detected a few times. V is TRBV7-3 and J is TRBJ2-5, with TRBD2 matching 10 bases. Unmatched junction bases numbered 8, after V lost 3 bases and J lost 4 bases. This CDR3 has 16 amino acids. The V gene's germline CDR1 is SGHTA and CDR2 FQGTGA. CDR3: CASSFWLAGEGETQYF. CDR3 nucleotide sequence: TGTGCCAGCAGCTTTTGGCTAGCGGGGGAAGGAGAGACCCAGTACTTC.

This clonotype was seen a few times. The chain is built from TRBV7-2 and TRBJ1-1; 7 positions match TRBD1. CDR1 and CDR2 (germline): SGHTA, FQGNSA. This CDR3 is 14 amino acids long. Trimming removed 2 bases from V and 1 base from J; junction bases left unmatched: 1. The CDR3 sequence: CASSLRTGNTEAFF. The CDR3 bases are TGTGCCAGCAGCTTACGGACAGGGAACACTGAAGCTTTCTTT. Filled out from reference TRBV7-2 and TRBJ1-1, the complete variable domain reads GAGVSQSPSNKVTEKGKDVELRCDPISGHTALYWYRQSLGQGLEFLIYFQGNSAPDKSGLPSDRFSAERTGGSVSTLTIQRTQQEDSAVYLCASSLRTGNTEAFFGQGTRLTVV.

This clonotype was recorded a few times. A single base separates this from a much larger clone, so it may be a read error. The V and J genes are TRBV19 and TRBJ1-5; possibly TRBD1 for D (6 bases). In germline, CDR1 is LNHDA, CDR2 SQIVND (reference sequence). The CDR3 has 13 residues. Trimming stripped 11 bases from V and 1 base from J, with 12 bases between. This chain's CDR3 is CAGVGQSNQPQHF. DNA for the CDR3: TGTGCCGGCGTTGGACAGAGCAATCAGCCCCAGCATTTT.

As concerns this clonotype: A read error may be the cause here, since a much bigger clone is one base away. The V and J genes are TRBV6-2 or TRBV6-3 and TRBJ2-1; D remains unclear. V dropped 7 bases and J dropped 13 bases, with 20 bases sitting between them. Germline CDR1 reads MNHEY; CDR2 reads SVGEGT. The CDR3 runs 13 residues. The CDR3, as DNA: TGTGCCAGCACCTCTCGGGTAGCTGGTGATCAGTTCTTC. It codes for CASTSRVAGDQFF.

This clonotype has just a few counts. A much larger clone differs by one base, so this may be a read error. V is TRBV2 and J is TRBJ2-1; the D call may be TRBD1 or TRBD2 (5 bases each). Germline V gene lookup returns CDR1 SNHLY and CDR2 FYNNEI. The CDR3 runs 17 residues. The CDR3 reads CTSSRRGASPLGNEQFF. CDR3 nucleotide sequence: TGTACCAGCAGCCGAAGAGGGGCCTCCCCCCTTGGAAATGAGCAGTTCTTC.

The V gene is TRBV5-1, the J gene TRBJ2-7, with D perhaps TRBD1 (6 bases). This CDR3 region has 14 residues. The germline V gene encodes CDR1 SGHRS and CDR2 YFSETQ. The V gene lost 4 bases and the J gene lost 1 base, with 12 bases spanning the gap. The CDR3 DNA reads TGCGCCAGCAGCACACCGGGACAATCCTACGAGCAGTACTTC. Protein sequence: CASSTPGQSYEQYF.

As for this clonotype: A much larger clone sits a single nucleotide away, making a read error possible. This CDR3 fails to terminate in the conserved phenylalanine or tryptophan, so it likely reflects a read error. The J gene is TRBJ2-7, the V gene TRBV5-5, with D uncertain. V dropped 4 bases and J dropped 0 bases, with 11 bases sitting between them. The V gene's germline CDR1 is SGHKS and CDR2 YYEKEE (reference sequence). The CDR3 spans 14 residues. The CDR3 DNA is TGTGCCAGCAGCCAAGAACCAGTCTCCTACGAGCAGTACTCC. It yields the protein CASSQEPVSYEQYS.

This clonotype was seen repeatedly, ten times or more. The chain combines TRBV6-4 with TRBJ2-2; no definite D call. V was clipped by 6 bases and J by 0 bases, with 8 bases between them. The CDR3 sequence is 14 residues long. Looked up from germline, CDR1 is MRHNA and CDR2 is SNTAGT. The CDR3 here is CASRTQSNTGELFF. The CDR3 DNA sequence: TGTGCCAGCAGAACACAGTCGAACACCGGGGAGCTGTTTTTT.

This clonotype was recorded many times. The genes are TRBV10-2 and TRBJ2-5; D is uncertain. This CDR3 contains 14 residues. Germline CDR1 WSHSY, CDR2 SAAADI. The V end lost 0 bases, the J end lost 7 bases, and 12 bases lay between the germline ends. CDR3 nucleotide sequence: TGCGCCAGCAGTGAGTCGGGCCCCGTGAGGACCCAGTACTTC. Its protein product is CASSESGPVRTQYF.

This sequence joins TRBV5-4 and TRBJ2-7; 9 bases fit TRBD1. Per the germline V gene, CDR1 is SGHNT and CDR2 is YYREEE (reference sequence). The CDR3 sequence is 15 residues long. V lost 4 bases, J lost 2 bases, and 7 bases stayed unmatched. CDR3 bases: TGTGCCAGCAGCATGTCCGGGACAGGGCCCTACGAGCAGTACTTC. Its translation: CASSMSGTGPYEQYF.

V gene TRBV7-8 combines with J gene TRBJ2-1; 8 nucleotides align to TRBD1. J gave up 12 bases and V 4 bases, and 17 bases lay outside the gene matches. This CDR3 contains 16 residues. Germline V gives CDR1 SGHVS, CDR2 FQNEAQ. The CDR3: CASSSEPGQATDTQFF. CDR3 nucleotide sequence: TGTGCCAGCAGCTCTGAACCGGGACAGGCTACAGATACGCAGTTCTTC.

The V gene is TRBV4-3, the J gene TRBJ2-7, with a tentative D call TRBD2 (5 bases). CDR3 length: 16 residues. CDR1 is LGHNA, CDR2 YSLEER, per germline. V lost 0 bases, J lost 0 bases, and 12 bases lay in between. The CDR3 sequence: CASSQDVGRNSYEQYF. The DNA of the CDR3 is TGCGCCAGCAGCCAAGACGTGGGGAGAAACTCCTACGAGCAGTACTTC.

Here the CDR3 DNA reads TGTGCCAGCAGCCCCTACGGCAGAGACGAGCAGTACTTC. It specifies CASSPYGRDEQYF. This chain joins TRBV7-9 and TRBJ2-7; D uncertain. The CDR3 is 13 residues long. V lost 5 bases and J 5 bases, leaving 13 bases between the germline ends. Germline V CDR1 and CDR2: SEHNR, FQNEAQ (reference sequence).

The CDR3 coding sequence is TGTGCCACCAGTGTCACCGGACCGAATCAGCCCCAGCATTTT. Protein sequence: CATSVTGPNQPQHF. J is TRBJ1-5 and V is TRBV24-1; D remains unclear. Germline V lookup: CDR1 KGHDR, CDR2 SFDVKD. The CDR3 sequence is 14 residues long. Trimming stripped 5 bases from V and 4 bases from J, with 11 bases between.

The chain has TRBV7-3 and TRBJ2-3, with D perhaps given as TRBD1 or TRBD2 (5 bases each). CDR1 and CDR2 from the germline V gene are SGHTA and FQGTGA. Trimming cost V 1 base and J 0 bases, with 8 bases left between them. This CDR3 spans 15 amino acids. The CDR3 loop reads CASSLMGESTDTQYF. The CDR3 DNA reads TGTGCCAGCAGCTTAATGGGGGAGAGCACAGATACGCAGTATTTT.

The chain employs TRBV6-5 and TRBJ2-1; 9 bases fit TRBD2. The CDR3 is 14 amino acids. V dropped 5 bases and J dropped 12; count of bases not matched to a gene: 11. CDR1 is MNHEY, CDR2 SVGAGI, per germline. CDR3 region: CASSRAGGTDTQFF. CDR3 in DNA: TGTGCCAGCAGTCGAGCGGGGGGAACGGATACGCAGTTCTTC.